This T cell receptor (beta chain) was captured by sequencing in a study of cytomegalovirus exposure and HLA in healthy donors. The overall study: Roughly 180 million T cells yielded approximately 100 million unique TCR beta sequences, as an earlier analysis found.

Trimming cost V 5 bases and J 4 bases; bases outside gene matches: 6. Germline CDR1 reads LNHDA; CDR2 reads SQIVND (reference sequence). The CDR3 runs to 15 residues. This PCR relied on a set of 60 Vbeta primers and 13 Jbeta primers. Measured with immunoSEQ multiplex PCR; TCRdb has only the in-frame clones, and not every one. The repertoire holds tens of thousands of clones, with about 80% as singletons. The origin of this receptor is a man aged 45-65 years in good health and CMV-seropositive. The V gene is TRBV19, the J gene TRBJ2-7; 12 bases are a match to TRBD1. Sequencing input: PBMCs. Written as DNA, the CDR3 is TGTGCCAGTAGTGCGGGGACAGGGGGCGGTTACGAGCAGTACTTC. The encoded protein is CASSAGTGGGYEQYF.